This T cell receptor (beta chain) was profiled in a study of Ad26.COV2.S vaccination and SARS-CoV-2 variants. The treatment here: around 19 received Ad26.COV2.S at low or high dose, single or two shots; roughly five received placebo; per-sample allocation not given. At day 63 after the first vaccine or placebo injection, samples were drawn. This clone was detected once. CDR3 length: 14 amino acids. Germline V gene data show CDR1 as SNHLY and CDR2 as FYNNEI. Trimming cost V 6 bases and J 7 bases; bases outside gene matches: 7. The method was immunoSEQ multiplex PCR; TCRdb's version includes in-frame clones alone and lacks a portion of them. The repertoire holds roughly 320,000 clones, with roughly 84% as singletons.

The sequence was obtained from a person aged 18-60 years who received the Ad26.COV2.S COVID-19 vaccine or a placebo. This chain links TRBV2 with TRBJ1-3; 9 positions match TRBD1. Sequenced material: peripheral blood, taken in a trial of Ad26.COV2.S vaccine versus placebo. CDR3 sequence reads: CASSPTGGRNTIYF. In DNA, the CDR3 is TGTGCCAGCAGCCCTACAGGGGGCAGGAACACCATATATTTT.